Shown below are 9 T cell receptor beta chains from a single sample sequenced in a study of T cells after somatic rescue of genetic block. Sequencing was performed with immunoSEQ multiplex PCR; in TCRdb, only in-frame clones are kept and a portion is missing. The data hold some 68,000 clones, with approximately 91% observed a single time. The sample consisted of peripheral blood mononuclear cells (PBMCs). The receptors stem from a man aged 25-40 years.

CDR3 protein: CASSPPTGGYNEQFF. CDR3 DNA sequence: TGTGCCAGCAGCCCCCCGACAGGGGGCTACAATGAGCAGTTCTTC. This chain links TRBV9 with TRBJ2-1, with 9 bases matching TRBD1. This CDR3 region has 15 residues. Looked up from germline, CDR1 is SGDLS and CDR2 is YYNGEE. V dropped 4 bases and J dropped 3; count of bases not matched to a gene: 5.

The gene calls are TRBV11-2 and TRBJ1-1; unclear D gene. There are 16 residues in the CDR3. V lost 4 bases and J 1 base, leaving 16 bases between the germline ends. Germline lookup yields CDR1 SGHAT and CDR2 FQNNGV. The CDR3 DNA reads TGTGCCAGCAGCTCATCGTACACTTCGGGGAACACTGAAGCTTTCTTT. Its translation is CASSSSYTSGNTEAFF.

The chain joins TRBV19 to TRBJ2-5, with 13 positions matching TRBD2. CDR3 size: 17 residues. The V gene end was trimmed by 4 bases and the J gene end by 4 bases; junction bases not matched to a gene: 9. CDR1 is LNHDA and CDR2 is SQIVND in the germline V gene (reference sequence). The chain's CDR3 is CASSKVSWTSGRETQYF. In nucleotides, the CDR3 is TGTGCCAGTAGTAAGGTATCCTGGACTAGCGGGAGAGAGACCCAGTACTTC.

J is TRBJ2-5 and V is TRBV5-1, with 7 positions matching TRBD1. The germline gives CDR1 SGHRS, CDR2 YFSETQ. The V and J ends lost 4 bases and 3 bases, in that order; junction bases with no gene match: 3. CDR3 length: 13 residues. CDR3 residues: CASSRDRKETQYF. DNA of the CDR3: TGCGCCAGCAGCCGGGACAGAAAAGAGACCCAGTACTTC.

The chain is built from TRBV6-5 and TRBJ2-1; D ambiguous. This CDR3 has 16 residues. Trimming left V 0 bases short and J 8 bases short, with 17 bases between. Germline CDR1 is MNHEY and CDR2 is SVGAGI. The CDR3, as DNA: TGTGCCAGCAGTTACTCACCGGGTGCATCTTTGGATGAGCAGTTCTTC. It specifies CASSYSPGASLDEQFF.

The chain links TRBV6-1 to TRBJ2-1, with 9 bases fitting TRBD2. The CDR3 has 15 residues. Per the germline V gene, CDR1 is MNHNS and CDR2 is SASEGT. The ends lost 6 bases at V and 1 base at J; junction bases unmatched: 4. The CDR3 sequence is CASRGLAGSYNEQFF. In DNA, the CDR3 is TGTGCCAGCAGGGGACTAGCTGGGTCCTACAATGAGCAGTTCTTC.

This clone was counted once. The chain recombines TRBV6-5 with TRBJ2-7, with TRBD1 matching 7 bases. CDR1 is MNHEY and CDR2 is SVGAGI in the germline V gene. Losses at the gene ends were 0 bases for V and 4 bases for J; bases not matched to a gene: 3. The CDR3 is 14 amino acids. The DNA of the CDR3 is TGTGCCAGCAGTTACTCAGGGGGCAGGTACGAGCAGTACTTC. It translates to CASSYSGGRYEQYF.

The count of this clone is one. The chain uses TRBV29-1 and TRBJ2-3; 12 nucleotides align to TRBD2. Looked up from germline, CDR1 is SQVTM and CDR2 is ANQGSEA. The junction had 5 bases not matched to a gene; V was cut back by 7 bases and J by 0 bases. This CDR3 spans 15 amino acids. Written as DNA, the CDR3 is TGCAGCGGACTTCTAGCGGGGGGGAGCACAGATACGCAGTATTTT. It yields the protein CSGLLAGGSTDTQYF.

This chain connects TRBV15 to TRBJ2-3, with D perhaps being TRBD1 or TRBD2 (5 bases each). V was pared by 5 bases and J by 6 bases, with 15 bases between. CDR3 length: 14 amino acids. Germline values: CDR1 LNHNV, CDR2 YYDKDF (reference sequence). This chain's CDR3 is CATSLGQGVDTQYF. The CDR3 region has the DNA TGTGCCACCAGCCTTGGGCAGGGAGTTGATACGCAGTATTTT.